This T cell receptor (beta chain) was recorded in a study of cytotoxic CD8 clonotypes in ibrutinib-treated CLL. Overall study: For this cohort, patients were ten to twelve relapsed/refractory and 15 treatment-naive, while 17 were IGHV unmutated. Sample averages reached 250,000 to 300,000 productive templates and approximately 93,000 productive rearrangements.

The V end was cut by 0 bases, the J end by 13 bases, with 16 bases between. Germline values: CDR1 MNHNY, CDR2 SVGAGI (reference sequence). CDR3 size: 14 residues. Overall study findings and caveats: Baseline-level clonality went beyond age-matched healthy donors and moved in step with circulating CD8+ T-cell counts.

This clone was seen once. Its antigen is unknown. Only in-frame clones appear in the TCRdb table, and some are missing; sequencing was by immunoSEQ multiplex PCR. Of roughly 200,000 clones listed, about four fifths are singletons. This receptor was obtained from a human donor with chronic lymphocytic leukemia. The chain carries TRBV6-6 and TRBJ1-5; D may be TRBD1 (6 bases). The sample was PBMCs, taken after 12 months of ibrutinib treatment. The CDR3 bases are TGTGCCAGCAGTTACTCGAAAGGACAGATTGGGCAGCATTTT. Protein sequence: CASSYSKGQIGQHF.